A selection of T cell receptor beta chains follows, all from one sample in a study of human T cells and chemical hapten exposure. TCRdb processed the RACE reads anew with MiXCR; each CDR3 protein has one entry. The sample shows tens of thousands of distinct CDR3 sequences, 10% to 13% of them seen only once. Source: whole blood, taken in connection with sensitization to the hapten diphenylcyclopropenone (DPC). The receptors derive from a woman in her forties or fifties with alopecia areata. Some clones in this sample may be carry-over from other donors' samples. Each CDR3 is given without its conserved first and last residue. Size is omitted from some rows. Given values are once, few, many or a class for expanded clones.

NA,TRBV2,ASRGQGVSEAF
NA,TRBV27,ASSFGGPTDTQY
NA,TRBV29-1,SVEYRYGQF
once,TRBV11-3,ASSQQQGDTQY
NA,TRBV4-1,ASSQDITGGRDTQY
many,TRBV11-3,ASSLDLPGLASIAYEQY
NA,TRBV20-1,SATHGTSGSDEQF
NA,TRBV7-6,ASRGGVADTQY
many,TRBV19,ASNGQRTDSNYGYT
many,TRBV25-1,ASSDRAGYT
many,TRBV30,ALGIHYGYT
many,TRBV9,ASSQRQTYGYT
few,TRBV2,ASTRVGYEQY
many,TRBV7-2,ASSRPSHEQF
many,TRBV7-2,ASSPQQGAGDTQY
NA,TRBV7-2,ASSFGPFGELF
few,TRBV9,ASSVTGQSYEQY
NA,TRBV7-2,ASSLDGRGEQF
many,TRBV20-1,SAAGTRGTGELF
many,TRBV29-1,SVRPGRLRGYT
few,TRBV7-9,ASTTGEHMNTEAF
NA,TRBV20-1,SAGPGGMNTEAF
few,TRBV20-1,SARVAGQETQY
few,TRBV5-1,ASSLVDVGSDEQY
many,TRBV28,ASTNLAGGNYNEQF
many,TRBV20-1,SARPGQGAAGELF
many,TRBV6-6,ASGAGFYEQY
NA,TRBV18,ASSPQGQGALKVYGYT
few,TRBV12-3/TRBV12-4,ASSLGQGVFLTEAF
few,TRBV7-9,ASSLGPQGTYNEQF
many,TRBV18,ASSPDRALNEKLF
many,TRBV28,ASSLWGGDGEPQH
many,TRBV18,ASSPGLDSYEQY
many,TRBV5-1,ASSSGSSYEQY
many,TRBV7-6,ASSNGDRDSEQY
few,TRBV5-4,ASSHDQRGEQF
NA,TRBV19,ASRPGPTPGELF
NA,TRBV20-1,SARNLEFRVRTDTQY
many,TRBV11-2,ASSLDSKAPYNEQF
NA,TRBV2,ASSLRTSLTGELF
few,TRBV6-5,ASRRGIYEQY
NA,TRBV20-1,SARGQGSFGGYT
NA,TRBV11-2,ASSLDRSGGETQY
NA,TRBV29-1,SVAETGSYEQY
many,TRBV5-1,ASSLTFQGADTQY
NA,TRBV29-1,SVTGAYEQY
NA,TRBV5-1,ASSFESGSNEQY
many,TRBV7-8,ASSSVVEGSSGANVLT
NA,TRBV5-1,ASSMGLLGEQY
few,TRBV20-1,SARGLISTDTQY